The entry below describes one TCR beta chain. What it binds is not known. The data belong to a study of cytomegalovirus exposure and HLA in healthy donors. Turning to the study itself: Among the 300 to 500 donors who were genotyped, 81% fell in the genetic ancestry cluster that is associated with self-reported Caucasian donors. Study-wide points: In a later analysis, donors in an Asian-associated ancestry cluster reportedly had fewer N-insertions in productive TCRs than the cohort mean. Sequencing likely generated an artifact that appeared as a cluster of highly shared sequence variants.

Germline V gene sequence: CDR1 SEHNR, CDR2 FQNEAQ (reference sequence). The ends were cut back, 1 base at V and 4 bases at J, with 11 bases in the middle. This CDR3 is 15 amino acids long. At collection, donors were nominally healthy, but unrecorded immune exposures were probable. Researchers ran the PCR with 60 Vbeta and 13 Jbeta primers. The data were produced by immunoSEQ multiplex PCR, yet TCRdb's version contains in-frame clones alone and is incomplete. There are approximately 110,000 clones in the sample, with under 2.5% held by the top ten. This chain joins TRBV7-9 and TRBJ2-1; D perhaps matches TRBD1 (5 bases). Sequenced sample: PBMCs. This clonotype was obtained from a man between 40 and 49 years old in good health and CMV-seronegative. The CDR3 DNA follows: TGTGCCAGCAGCTTAGGTCCAGGGTTGTACAATGAGCAGTTCTTC. Protein product: CASSLGPGLYNEQFF. Looking up the rest from reference TRBV7-9 and TRBJ2-1 gives the full variable domain: DTGVSQNPRHKITKRGQNVTFRCDPISEHNRLYWYRQTLGQGPEFLTYFQNEAQLEKSRLLSDRFSAERPKGSFSTLEIQRTEQGDSAMYLCASSLGPGLYNEQFFGPGTRLTVL.